The 20 T cell receptor beta chains given below trace back to one sample, sequenced in a study of cytomegalovirus exposure and HLA in healthy donors. PCR used 60 Vbeta primers and 13 Jbeta primers. Repertoires were generated with immunoSEQ multiplex PCR, while TCRdb's copy carries only in-frame clones and drops some. The table lists some 74,000 clones, around 82% of them singletons. What was sequenced was PBMCs. These receptor sequences come from a male donor in good health and CMV-seronegative.

The chain employs TRBV2 and TRBJ2-1; perhaps TRBD1 as D (5 bases). Germline V gene data show CDR1 as SNHLY and CDR2 as FYNNEI. CDR3 length: 14 residues. V lost 5 bases, J lost 7 bases, and 15 bases lay in between. CDR3 DNA: TGTGCCAGCAGTCAAACCAACAGGAGAAATGAGCAGTTCTTC. Translated, it gives CASSQTNRRNEQFF.

The chain has TRBV5-4 and TRBJ2-7, with a possible D match to TRBD1 (6 bases). Germline values: CDR1 SGHNT, CDR2 YYREEE (reference sequence). The V gene lost 4 bases and the J gene lost 2 bases, with 16 bases spanning the gap. This CDR3 is built from 15 residues. The CDR3 region has the DNA TGTGCCAGCAGCAAAGGTGGGGGCAGGACCTACGAGCAGTACTTC. This encodes CASSKGGGRTYEQYF.

This clone was observed a handful of times. The gene calls are TRBV4-1 and TRBJ1-2; tentative D call: TRBD1 (6 bases). The germline V gene has CDR1 MGHRA and CDR2 YSYEKL. The CDR3 runs to 15 residues. V was pared by 4 bases and J by 2 bases, with 14 bases between. The CDR3 nucleotides read TGCGCCAGCAGCCGGGGGGGGCGGGGGAACTATGGCTACACCTTC. This sequence encodes CASSRGGRGNYGYTF.

This sequence joins TRBV2 and TRBJ2-6; D is unresolved. CDR1 SNHLY and CDR2 FYNNEI come from the germline V gene. This CDR3 spans 15 amino acids. The germline V and J ends were trimmed by 4 bases and 0 bases, with 7 bases remaining between them. The CDR3 sequence is CASSVRLSGANVLTF. CDR3 sequence (DNA): TGTGCCAGCAGTGTTAGACTCTCTGGGGCCAACGTCCTGACTTTC.

The chain is built from TRBV19 and TRBJ2-2; D is possibly TRBD2 (6 bases). Germline values: CDR1 LNHDA, CDR2 SQIVND (reference sequence). V lost 2 bases to trimming and J lost 4 bases, with 11 bases between them. The CDR3 totals 15 residues. The CDR3 DNA reads TGTGCCAGTAGTATAACTAGCTGGGGCACCGGGGAGCTGTTTTTT. Translating gives CASSITSWGTGELFF.

V and J are TRBV19 and TRBJ2-3; 8 nucleotides agree with TRBD2. Trimming at V came to 5 bases and at J to 4 bases, leaving 5 bases not matched to a gene. CDR3 length equals 14 residues. The germline gives CDR1 LNHDA, CDR2 SQIVND (reference sequence). CDR3: CASSSGLAPDTQYF. The DNA of the CDR3 is TGTGCCAGTAGTTCAGGACTAGCCCCAGATACGCAGTATTTT.

The chain recombines TRBV7-9 with TRBJ1-1; D may be TRBD1 (6 bases). The V and J ends lost 7 bases and 4 bases respectively, with 22 bases between them. The CDR3 runs to 16 residues. The germline V gene has CDR1 SEHNR and CDR2 FQNEAQ (reference sequence). CDR3 coding DNA: TGTGCCAGCAAAAGGGACACACCCTCGGGGAGCACTGAAGCTTTCTTT. Its protein product is CASKRDTPSGSTEAFF.

V is TRBV19 and J is TRBJ1-5; D uncertain. The CDR3 has 16 amino acids. V was clipped by 6 bases and J by 2 bases, with 17 bases between them. Looked up from germline, CDR1 is LNHDA and CDR2 is SQIVND (reference sequence). The CDR3 spells CASRSGYQMGNQPQHF. The CDR3 region has the DNA TGTGCCAGTAGGTCGGGGTATCAGATGGGCAATCAGCCCCAGCATTTT.

V usage is TRBV7-7 and J usage is TRBJ2-5, with 12 bases aligning to TRBD1. CDR3 length: 16 amino acids. V was clipped by 4 bases and J by 2 bases; unmatched bases: 5. Germline V gene data show CDR1 as SSHAT and CDR2 as FNYEAQ (reference sequence). CDR3 loop: CASSSGTGGVQETQYF. The CDR3 region has the DNA TGTGCCAGCAGCTCCGGGACAGGGGGCGTTCAAGAGACCCAGTACTTC.

The count of this clone is one. The chain links TRBV30 to TRBJ2-3; 9 bases match TRBD2. The CDR3 contains 13 residues. The V and J ends lost 8 bases and 2 bases, in that order; junction bases with no gene match: 5. The germline V gene encodes CDR1 GTSNPN and CDR2 SVGIG (reference sequence). The CDR3 loop reads CALGTSLTDTQYF. CDR3 nucleotides: TGTGCCCTCGGGACTAGCCTCACAGATACGCAGTATTTT.

The chain uses TRBV10-3 and TRBJ1-2; D is undetermined. Per the germline V gene, CDR1 is ENHRY and CDR2 is SYGVKD. The CDR3 sequence is 17 residues long. V was trimmed by 8 bases and J by 6 bases, leaving 28 bases between them. For the CDR3, the DNA is TGTGCCATCCGTATCAGGTCCCGCGTGATGGAGGCAGATGGCTACACCTTC. Translation: CAIRIRSRVMEADGYTF.

In DNA, the CDR3 is TGTGCCAGCAGCTCTGGACTAGCGTTAGAGACCCAGTACTTC. This encodes CASSSGLALETQYF. The V gene is TRBV5-4, the J gene TRBJ2-5; TRBD2 aligns across 9 bases. V shed 3 bases and J 4 bases; nucleotides not matched to a gene: 4. The length of the CDR3 is 14 residues. CDR1 and CDR2 from the germline V gene are SGHNT and YYREEE (reference sequence).

This sequence joins TRBV7-6 and TRBJ2-3; 8 bases are a match to TRBD1. Per germline, CDR1 SGHVS and CDR2 FNYEAQ. V was clipped by 5 bases and J by 4 bases; unmatched bases: 11. The CDR3 has 16 amino acids. In nucleotides, the CDR3 is TGTGCCAGCAGCCTACTTGACAGGGGACAGGCAGATACGCAGTATTTT. It encodes CASSLLDRGQADTQYF.

This rearrangement joins TRBV30 to TRBJ1-1; D is unclear. The germline gives CDR1 GTSNPN, CDR2 SVGIG (reference sequence). V lost 0 bases and J 5 bases, leaving 7 bases between the germline ends. This CDR3 contains 12 residues. CDR3 sequence reads: CAWSVLGTEAFF. In DNA form, the CDR3 reads TGTGCCTGGAGTGTACTTGGTACTGAAGCTTTCTTT.

Only a few counts were recorded for this clone. The V call is TRBV5-4, the J call TRBJ2-5, with D maybe TRBD1 (5 bases). Gene TRBJ2-7 matches the end of the DNA better, so the J call may be wrong. CDR3 size: 16 residues. Germline loops: CDR1 SGHNT, CDR2 YYREEE (reference sequence). The CDR3 is CASSLAPDSQGDEQYF. CDR3 DNA sequence: TGTGCCAGCAGCTTGGCCCCCGACTCCCAGGGTGACGAGCAGTACTTC.

The chain joins TRBV5-1 to TRBJ2-3, with TRBD2 matching over 8 bases. This CDR3 region has 14 residues. CDR1 and CDR2 (germline): SGHRS, YFSETQ. The junction had 1 base not matched to a gene; V was cut back by 0 bases and J by 4 bases. In DNA, the CDR3 is TGCGCCAGCAGCTTGGCGGGAGGGTCAGATACGCAGTATTTT. This codes for CASSLAGGSDTQYF.

The V gene is TRBV9, the J gene TRBJ2-5; 8 nucleotides line up with TRBD1. This CDR3 comprises 17 residues. The ends lost 0 bases at V and 13 bases at J; junction bases unmatched: 20. Germline-derived CDR1 and CDR2 are SGDLS and YYNGEE. CDR3 nucleotides: TGTGCCAGCAGCGTAGTTGGGGATGTACTTTCAGGGGGCACTTTGTACTTC. Its protein is CASSVVGDVLSGGTLYF.

This rearrangement joins TRBV6-5 to TRBJ1-1, with D perhaps TRBD1 (6 bases). The CDR3 loop spans 16 amino acids. Germline CDR1 is MNHEY and CDR2 is SVGAGI. Trimming took off 4 bases at V and 1 base at J, with 16 bases between the two ends. The CDR3 DNA is TGTGCCAGCAGTTCCTTTCTAACAGGGAAGAACACTGAAGCTTTCTTT. Translation gives CASSSFLTGKNTEAFF.

The rearrangement links TRBV29-1 to TRBJ1-1; 7 bases line up with TRBD1. With 6 bases clipped from V and 4 bases from J, the junction kept 8 bases outside the gene matches. The CDR3 runs 13 residues. Germline CDR1 and CDR2: SQVTM and ANQGSEA. The CDR3 DNA follows: TGCAGCGTCGCGACAGGGCTTGGCACTGAAGCTTTCTTT. Translating gives CSVATGLGTEAFF.

As for this clone: Other DNA sequences within the sample encode an identical CDR3. CDR3 amino acids: CASSSGGAEIEAFF. The CDR3 bases are TGCGCCAGCAGCTCAGGGGGCGCAGAGATCGAAGCTTTCTTT. J is TRBJ1-1 and V is TRBV5-1; 8 bases align to TRBD1. The V gene end was trimmed by 3 bases and the J gene end by 8 bases; junction bases not matched to a gene: 9. Germline loops: CDR1 SGHRS, CDR2 YFSETQ. This CDR3 has 14 residues. The full variable domain, completed using reference TRBV5-1 and TRBJ1-1, is KAGVTQTPRYLIKTRGQQVTLSCSPISGHRSVSWYQQTPGQGLQFLFEYFSETQRNKGNFPGRFSGRQFSNSRSEMNVSTLELGDSALYLCASSSGGAEIEAFFGQGTRLTVV.